The 30 T cell receptor beta chains presented below share a single source sample, sequenced in a study of early T cells in non-severe SARS-CoV-2 infection. TCRdb passed the 5' RACE reads through MiXCR, listing each CDR3 protein once. This sample has some 80,000 distinct CDR3 sequences; around 10% occur once, and the top ten carry 15% to 19%. The sample consisted of whole blood, taken at baseline. Receptors originate from an adult who was a healthcare worker with PCR-confirmed SARS-CoV-2 infection or an uninfected control (not recorded which). The donor label of this sample is uncertain.

The chain employs TRBV7-2 and TRBJ2-3, with no clear D. Trimming took 6 bases from V and 0 from J, leaving 10 bases between them. CDR3 length equals 14 residues. In germline, CDR1 is SGHTA, CDR2 FQGNSA. CDR3 residues: CASRPPGSTDTQYF. The CDR3 DNA reads as TGTGCCAGCAGGCCCCCTGGGAGCACAGATACGCAGTATTTT.

The chain joins TRBV6-5 to TRBJ1-3; 7 nucleotides agree with TRBD1. This CDR3 comprises 16 residues. Trimming removed 6 bases from V and 0 bases from J; junction bases left unmatched: 8. Germline lookup yields CDR1 MNHEY and CDR2 SVGAGI. CDR3 residues: CASRADRESSGNTIYF. In DNA form, the CDR3 reads TGTGCCAGCAGGGCCGACAGGGAGAGCTCTGGAAACACCATATATTTT.

The table lists this clonotype with many counts. This chain connects TRBV20-1 to TRBJ1-1, with no clear D. There are 12 residues in the CDR3. V lost 7 bases, J lost 1 base, and 10 bases lay in between. Per germline, CDR1 DFQATT and CDR2 SNEGSKA (reference sequence). The CDR3 is CSVRPGNTEAFF. The CDR3 coding sequence is TGCAGTGTCCGACCTGGGAACACTGAAGCTTTCTTT.

The V call is TRBV20-1, the J call TRBJ2-1; 7 nucleotides match TRBD2. V was pared by 1 base and J by 6 bases, with 6 bases of the junction left unmatched. Per germline, CDR1 DFQATT and CDR2 SNEGSKA (reference sequence). This CDR3 has 14 residues. The CDR3 DNA is TGCAGTGCTAGAGTGGCGGGAGATGCCAATGAGCAGTTCTTC. Protein: CSARVAGDANEQFF.

In regard to this clonotype: A read error is possible here, since a much larger clone lies one base away. V gene TRBV7-8 combines with J gene TRBJ2-7; D is unclear. This CDR3 spans 12 amino acids. The V end was cut by 5 bases, the J end by 0 bases, with 5 bases between. The germline V gene has CDR1 SGHVS and CDR2 FQNEAQ. CDR3: CASSPRSYEQYF. CDR3 DNA sequence: TGTGCCAGCAGCCCCCGCTCCTACGAGCAGTACTTC.

This chain connects TRBV3-1 to TRBJ2-3; no reliable D call. CDR1 and CDR2 (germline): LGHDT, YNNKEL (reference sequence). CDR3 size: 12 residues. Trimming removed 4 bases from V and 5 bases from J, with 7 bases in between. This chain's CDR3 is CASSRGKDTQYF. The CDR3 DNA follows: TGTGCCAGCAGCCGAGGTAAAGATACGCAGTATTTT.

This clonotype was detected only a few times. The chain employs TRBV10-3 and TRBJ2-2; TRBD2 is a possible D gene (5 bases). This CDR3 contains 17 residues. The germline V gene has CDR1 ENHRY and CDR2 SYGVKD. Trimming removed 5 bases from V and 0 bases from J, with 16 bases in between. CDR3 region: CAISRRGLSTNTGELFF. DNA of the CDR3: TGTGCCATCAGTAGAAGAGGACTCAGTACGAACACCGGGGAGCTGTTTTTT.

The rearrangement uses TRBV5-1 and TRBJ2-1, with 7 bases identical to TRBD1. The CDR3 has 15 amino acids. The V gene end was trimmed by 3 bases and the J gene end by 5 bases; junction bases not matched to a gene: 8. Germline V gene data show CDR1 as SGHRS and CDR2 as YFSETQ. The CDR3: CASSSKGGANNEQFF. For the CDR3, the DNA is TGCGCCAGCAGCTCCAAAGGGGGCGCGAACAATGAGCAGTTCTTC.

J is TRBJ2-2 and V is TRBV7-3, with TRBD1 matching 7 bases. The length of the CDR3 is 14 residues. CDR1 SGHTA and CDR2 FQGTGA come from the germline V gene. The J segment lost 2 bases and the V segment lost 5 bases, leaving 2 bases of the junction unmatched. This CDR3 reads CASSRDSNTGELFF. For the CDR3, the DNA is TGTGCCAGCAGCCGGGACAGCAACACCGGGGAGCTGTTTTTT.

The J gene is TRBJ1-1, the V gene TRBV19; D not resolved. Germline V lookup: CDR1 LNHDA, CDR2 SQIVND (reference sequence). The CDR3 spans 16 residues. The germline V and J ends were trimmed by 3 bases and 3 bases, with 17 bases remaining between them. CDR3 in amino acids: CASSIKDLTQDTEAFF. In nucleotides, the CDR3 is TGTGCCAGTAGTATCAAGGACCTCACGCAGGACACTGAAGCTTTCTTT.

Notes on this clonotype: This may be a read error, as it is one base from a much larger clone. The rearrangement uses TRBV4-3 and TRBJ2-1; the D is unclear. The CDR3 sequence is 14 residues long. The germline CDR1 and CDR2 sequences are LGHNA and YSLEER. V dropped 1 base and J dropped 5 bases, with 9 bases sitting between them. CDR3 sequence: CASSQVSLNNEQFF. The CDR3 DNA follows: TGCGCCAGCAGCCAAGTCTCTCTCAACAATGAGCAGTTCTTC.

V gene TRBV10-3 combines with J gene TRBJ2-7, with 9 positions matching TRBD1. Germline lookup yields CDR1 ENHRY and CDR2 SYGVKD. With 4 bases clipped from V and 0 bases from J, the junction kept 10 bases outside the gene matches. This CDR3 is 17 amino acids long. Here the CDR3 reads CAISVWGTGHLSYEQYF. The CDR3 DNA reads TGTGCCATCAGTGTATGGGGGACAGGGCATCTCTCCTACGAGCAGTACTTC.

The chain has TRBV12-3 or TRBV12-4 and TRBJ2-7; D ambiguous. CDR3 size: 14 residues. The V end lost 5 bases, the J end lost 2 bases, and 13 bases lay between the germline ends. CDR3 protein: CASSRIGETYEQYF. The CDR3, as DNA: TGTGCCAGCAGTCGTATCGGAGAGACCTACGAGCAGTACTTC.

V usage is TRBV15 and J usage is TRBJ2-1; no clear D. V was trimmed by 1 base and J by 5 bases, leaving 9 bases between them. Looked up from germline, CDR1 is LNHNV and CDR2 is YYDKDF (reference sequence). The CDR3 is 14 amino acids. The CDR3: CATSRGFNDNEQFF. The CDR3 nucleotides read TGTGCCACCAGCAGAGGGTTTAACGACAATGAGCAGTTCTTC.

This chain connects TRBV12-5 to TRBJ2-1; no firm D call. This CDR3 is built from 14 residues. V lost 2 bases and J lost 8, with 13 bases in between. Germline values: CDR1 LGHNT, CDR2 FRNRAP. CDR3 coding DNA: TGTGCTAGTGGTTTGAGCAGACCCGTGGATGAGCAGTTCTTC. Protein sequence: CASGLSRPVDEQFF.

This rearrangement joins TRBV29-1 to TRBJ2-3, with 12 nucleotides matching TRBD1. CDR3 length: 15 residues. J lost 4 bases, V lost 6 bases, and 8 bases had no gene match. Per the germline V gene, CDR1 is SQVTM and CDR2 is ANQGSEA. The CDR3 region has the DNA TGCAGCGTGAAACAGGGGGACAGGGGGCCAGATACGCAGTATTTT. This translates into CSVKQGDRGPDTQYF.

This clonotype has only a few counts. The CDR3 nucleotides are TGTGCCAGCAGCCGGACAGCTGGGGCAGCTAACTATGGCTACACCTTC. Encoded protein: CASSRTAGAANYGYTF. The chain couples TRBV7-9 to TRBJ1-2, with D perhaps TRBD1 (6 bases). CDR3 length: 16 amino acids. V lost 5 bases, J lost 0 bases, and 16 bases lay in between. Per the germline V gene, CDR1 is SEHNR and CDR2 is FQNEAQ (reference sequence).

This clonotype came up many times. V and J are TRBV10-3 and TRBJ2-7, with 8 nucleotides matching TRBD1. This CDR3 comprises 14 residues. Looked up from germline, CDR1 is ENHRY and CDR2 is SYGVKD. The V and J ends lost 6 bases and 5 bases, in that order; junction bases with no gene match: 9. Here the CDR3 DNA reads TGTGCCATCAGGCCGGGACAGGCCACGGACGAGCAGTACTTC. Its protein product is CAIRPGQATDEQYF.

The CDR3 sequence: CASSLLSDTEAFF. The CDR3 nucleotides read TGTGCCAGCAGCCTACTGAGTGACACTGAAGCTTTCTTT. J is TRBJ1-1 and V is TRBV7-2, with D uncertain. Per germline, CDR1 SGHTA and CDR2 FQGNSA. The germline V and J ends were trimmed by 5 bases and 3 bases, with 10 bases remaining between them. The CDR3 has 13 residues.

The rearrangement links TRBV4-1 to TRBJ2-7; D not certain. Germline CDR1 is MGHRA and CDR2 is YSYEKL. The CDR3 is 14 residues long. V lost 4 bases to trimming and J lost 1 base, with 11 bases between them. CDR3 residues: CASSPWPRSYEQYF. CDR3 DNA sequence: TGCGCCAGCAGCCCCTGGCCCAGGTCCTACGAGCAGTACTTC.

Ten or more counts support this clonotype. J is TRBJ1-2 and V is TRBV7-6; 10 nucleotides align to TRBD1. Trimming at V came to 2 bases and at J to 4 bases, leaving 7 bases not matched to a gene. This CDR3 has 16 residues. Germline V gene sequence: CDR1 SGHVS, CDR2 FNYEAQ. Here the CDR3 reads CASSLTGTGDFYGYTF. The CDR3 DNA sequence: TGTGCCAGCAGCTTAACCGGGACAGGGGATTTCTATGGCTACACCTTC.

V is TRBV5-1 and J is TRBJ1-2; 7 bases fit TRBD1. V lost 4 bases to trimming and J lost 6 bases; unmatched junction nucleotides: 6. This CDR3 has 13 residues. CDR1 is SGHRS and CDR2 is YFSETQ in the germline V gene. CDR3 coding DNA: TGCGCCAGCAGCACACAGGGGCAGGATGGCTACACCTTC. Translation gives CASSTQGQDGYTF.

This clonotype has only a few counts. The CDR3 DNA sequence: TGTGCCAGCAGCTCGGGACTACAAGAGACCCAGTACTTC. The encoded protein is CASSSGLQETQYF. V is TRBV7-3 and J is TRBJ2-5, with 7 nucleotides matching TRBD2. This CDR3 contains 13 residues. The germline gives CDR1 SGHTA, CDR2 FQGTGA. With 4 bases clipped from V and 2 bases from J, the junction kept 1 base outside the gene matches.

The chain employs TRBV3-1 and TRBJ1-6, with D hard to call. Trimming stripped 4 bases from V and 9 bases from J, with 10 bases between. The V gene's germline CDR1 is LGHDT and CDR2 YNNKEL (reference sequence). CDR3 size: 13 residues. Written as DNA, the CDR3 is TGTGCCAGCAGCCGCCCGGGGTCTTCACCCCTCCACTTT. Amino acids: CASSRPGSSPLHF.

The table lists this clonotype with a few counts. V gene TRBV7-2 combines with J gene TRBJ2-1; no clear D gene. This CDR3 contains 12 residues. The ends were cut back, 1 base at V and 7 bases at J, with 5 bases in the middle. CDR1 SGHTA and CDR2 FQGNSA come from the germline V gene. This CDR3 is CASSLDGNEQFF. CDR3 sequence (DNA): TGTGCCAGCAGCTTAGATGGGAATGAGCAGTTCTTC.

The V call is TRBV4-3, the J call TRBJ2-3; D is uncertain. Trimming stripped 0 bases from V and 2 bases from J, with 9 bases between. This CDR3 comprises 15 residues. Germline lookup yields CDR1 LGHNA and CDR2 YSLEER. The CDR3, as DNA: TGCGCCAGCAGCCAAGAGCTGGGGTACACAGATACGCAGTATTTT. Its translation is CASSQELGYTDTQYF.

This clonotype was found a few times. The chain is built from TRBV10-1 and TRBJ2-7; 7 bases agree with TRBD2. Trimming took 3 bases from V and 6 from J; bases not matched to a gene: 8. The length of the CDR3 is 14 residues. The V gene's germline CDR1 is WNHNN and CDR2 SYGVQD (reference sequence). Written as DNA, the CDR3 is TGCGCCAGCAGTGAATCTGGACTAGGACCCGAGCAGTACTTC. Translating gives CASSESGLGPEQYF.

The chain recombines TRBV7-7 with TRBJ2-2; weak D call: TRBD2 (6 bases). The CDR3 loop spans 16 amino acids. Germline CDR1 is SSHAT and CDR2 is FNYEAQ (reference sequence). Between the trimmed V and J ends, which lost 1 base and 3 bases, there was a span of 12 bases. The CDR3 coding sequence is TGTGCCAGCAGCTTAGTTTCGGGGGACTACACCGGGGAGCTGTTTTTT. Translating it yields CASSLVSGDYTGELFF.

This clonotype was counted between two and nine times. This chain connects TRBV6-2 or TRBV6-3 to TRBJ2-2; TRBD1 matches at 7 bases. CDR1 MNHEY and CDR2 SVGEGT come from the germline V gene. V gave up 2 bases and J gave up 3 bases; unmatched junction bases: 3. The CDR3 has 15 amino acids. The CDR3 spells CASSYGQGDTGELFF. Here the CDR3 DNA reads TGTGCCAGCAGTTACGGGCAGGGGGACACCGGGGAGCTGTTTTTT.

A remark on this clonotype: This could be a read error, since a much larger clone is one nucleotide away. The conserved closing phenylalanine or tryptophan is absent in this CDR3, likely reflecting a read error. This chain connects TRBV20-1 to TRBJ1-6; TRBD1 matches 7 bases. The junction had 10 bases not matched to a gene; V was cut back by 1 base and J by 10 bases. This CDR3 comprises 15 residues. The germline CDR1 and CDR2 sequences are DFQATT and SNEGSKA (reference sequence). The CDR3 loop reads CSARGRTGVGSPLHL. CDR3 nucleotides: TGCAGTGCTAGAGGCCGGACAGGAGTGGGGTCACCCCTCCACTTA.